This T cell receptor (beta chain) was recorded in a study of control samples from healthy donors and cancer patients. With V trimmed by 5 bases and J by 3 bases, 6 bases remained unmatched. The CDR3 sequence is 14 residues long. Germline-derived CDR1 and CDR2 are MNHEY and SVGAGI. Measured with immunoSEQ multiplex PCR; TCRdb has only the in-frame clones, and not every one. The table has approximately 82,000 clones, 85% to 95% seen once. Sample: blood. V is TRBV6-5 and J is TRBJ2-5, with 7 positions matching TRBD2. This TCR came from a woman under 30 in good health. CDR3 sequence reads: CASSPTGTKETQYF. In DNA form, the CDR3 reads TGTGCCAGCAGTCCGACCGGGACTAAAGAGACCCAGTACTTC.